Described below is a single T cell receptor (beta chain) sequence and its context. Its antigen is still unknown. The record originates from a study of shared clonotypes between healthy human individuals. Sequencing was performed with immunoSEQ multiplex PCR; in TCRdb, only in-frame clones are kept and a portion is missing. Of more than 1.2 million clones listed, approximately 98.5% are singletons. General study results and limits: Memory subsets generally showed lower estimated richness than naive subsets.

The specimen sequenced was naive CD4+ T cells sorted from blood. The subset here: CD45RA+ positively selected. The TCR sequence derives from a man aged 25-45 years in good health.

The CDR3 nucleotides are TGTGCCAGCAGTTTCCAGGGCCCGGGGCGGAATCAGCCCCAGCATTTT. Translated: CASSFQGPGRNQPQHF. V usage is TRBV27 and J usage is TRBJ1-5, with D possibly TRBD1 on 5 matching bases. Germline assignment: CDR1 MNHEY and CDR2 SMNVEV (reference sequence). This CDR3 has 16 residues. The ends were cut back, 3 bases at V and 4 bases at J, with 16 bases in the middle.